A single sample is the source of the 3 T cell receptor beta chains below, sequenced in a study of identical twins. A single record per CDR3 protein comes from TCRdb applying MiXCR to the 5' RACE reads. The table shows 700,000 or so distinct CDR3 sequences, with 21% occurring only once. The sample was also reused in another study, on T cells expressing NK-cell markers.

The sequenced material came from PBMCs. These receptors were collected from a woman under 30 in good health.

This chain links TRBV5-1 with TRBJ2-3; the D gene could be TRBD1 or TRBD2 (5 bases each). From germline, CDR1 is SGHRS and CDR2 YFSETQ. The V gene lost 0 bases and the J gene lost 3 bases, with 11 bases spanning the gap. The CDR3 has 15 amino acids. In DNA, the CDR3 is TGCGCCAGCAGCTTGGACGTCAGGGAGACAGATACGCAGTATTTT. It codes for CASSLDVRETDTQYF.

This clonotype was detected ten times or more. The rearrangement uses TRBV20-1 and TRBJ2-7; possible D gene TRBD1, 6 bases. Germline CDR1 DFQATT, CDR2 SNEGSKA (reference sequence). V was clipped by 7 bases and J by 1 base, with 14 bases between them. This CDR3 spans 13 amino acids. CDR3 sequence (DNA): TGCAGTGTTACGAGACAGGAATCCTACGAGCAGTACTTC. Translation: CSVTRQESYEQYF.

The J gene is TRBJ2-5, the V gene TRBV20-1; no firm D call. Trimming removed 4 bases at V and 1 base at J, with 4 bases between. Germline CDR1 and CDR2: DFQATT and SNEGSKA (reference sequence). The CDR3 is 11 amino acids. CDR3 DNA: TGCAGTGCTACGTTCCAAGAGACCCAGTACTTC. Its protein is CSATFQETQYF.